The rows below give T cell receptor beta chains drawn from one sample of a study of beta chain features in type 1 diabetes. TCRdb's table, derived via immunoSEQ multiplex PCR, lists solely in-frame clones and lacks some. The sample has 620,000 or so clones, around 15% seen once. The material sequenced was naive CD4+ T cells from blood. The receptors derive from a man younger than 30 in good health. Each CDR3 is given with its conserved first and last residue. D genes are given only for firm matches. Some rows have no size entry. The others give once, few or many, or a class for an expanded clone.

size	V	D	J	CDR3	DNA
few	TRBV6-5	TRBD1	TRBJ2-7	CASSWTGAYEQYF	TGTGCCAGCAGTTGGACAGGAGCCTACGAGCAGTACTTC
-	TRBV6-6	-	TRBJ2-3	CASSRPGRTDTQYF	TGTGCCAGCAGCCGACCCGGACGCACAGATACGCAGTATTTT
few	TRBV7-2	TRBD1	TRBJ1-1	CASSTVDRGDTEAFF	TGTGCCAGCAGCACGGTGGACAGGGGGGACACTGAAGCTTTCTTT
few	TRBV4-3	TRBD1	TRBJ1-1	CASRQGPNRGRGNTEAFF	TGCGCCAGCAGACAGGGGCCCAACAGGGGGCGGGGGAACACTGAAGCTTTCTTT
many	TRBV4-3	TRBD1	TRBJ1-4	CASSQDPQGNEKLFF	TGCGCCAGCAGCCAAGATCCACAGGGGAATGAAAAACTGTTTTTT
-	TRBV7-3	-	TRBJ2-1	CASSTGQSPNEQFF	TGTGCCAGCAGTACCGGACAATCTCCGAATGAGCAGTTCTTC
few	TRBV9	-	TRBJ2-5	CASSVAADNWGETQYF	TGTGCCAGCAGCGTAGCGGCGGACAATTGGGGAGAGACCCAGTACTTC
few	TRBV29-1	-	TRBJ2-3	CSVDADSTDTQYF	TGCAGCGTTGACGCGGATAGCACAGATACGCAGTATTTT
-	TRBV19	TRBD1	TRBJ2-7	CASSYDRGDEQYF	TGTGCCAGTAGTTACGACAGGGGGGACGAGCAGTACTTC
-	TRBV19	TRBD1	TRBJ1-5	CASSRTGGRPQHF	TGTGCCAGTAGTCGGACAGGGGGCCGGCCCCAGCATTTT
-	TRBV30	-	TRBJ1-5	CAWSVAGVQPQHF	TGTGCCTGGAGTGTTGCGGGGGTTCAGCCCCAGCATTTT
-	TRBV25-1	-	TRBJ2-4	CASSEYKHIGTKNIQYF	TGTGCCAGCAGTGAATATAAACATATCGGAACCAAAAACATTCAGTACTTC
-	TRBV4-2	TRBD2	TRBJ2-3	CASQTSGRTDTQYF	TGTGCCAGCCAGACTAGCGGGAGGACAGATACGCAGTATTTT
-	TRBV19	-	TRBJ1-2	CASNQRSRNYGYTF	TGTGCCAGTAACCAGAGGTCCCGGAACTATGGCTACACCTTC
-	TRBV7-2	TRBD2	TRBJ2-2	CASSLRPGGDTGELFF	TGTGCCAGCAGCTTAAGGCCGGGGGGTGACACCGGGGAGCTGTTTTTT
-	TRBV18	-	TRBJ1-1	CASSPWDGVNTEAFF	TGTGCCAGCTCACCATGGGACGGGGTGAACACTGAAGCTTTCTTT
-	TRBV6-6	-	TRBJ2-3	CASSDGGLGTDTQYF	TGTGCCAGCAGTGATGGGGGCCTCGGCACAGATACGCAGTATTTT
-	TRBV5-1	-	TRBJ1-5	CASSAGSPDNQPQHF	TGCGCCAGCTCAGCGGGGAGTCCTGACAATCAGCCCCAGCATTTT
-	TRBV5-4	-	TRBJ2-7	CASSFGQDSYEQYF	TGTGCCAGCAGCTTTGGACAAGACTCCTACGAGCAGTACTTC
few	TRBV7-2	TRBD2	TRBJ2-1	CASSLASGGAYNEQFF	TGTGCCAGCAGCTTAGCGAGCGGGGGAGCCTACAATGAGCAGTTCTTC
-	TRBV7-7	-	TRBJ2-5	CASSLDYVGGTQYF	TGTGCCAGCAGCTTAGATTACGTAGGAGGGACCCAGTACTTC
few	TRBV5-1	TRBD1	TRBJ1-6	CASSLDLDRVSPLHF	TGCGCCAGCAGCTTGGATCTGGACAGGGTTTCACCCCTCCACTTT
-	TRBV28	TRBD2	TRBJ2-1	CASSRGGSSYNEQFF	TGTGCCAGCAGCCGCGGGGGAAGCTCCTACAATGAGCAGTTCTTC
few	TRBV25-1	-	TRBJ1-2	CASSEFGTLTYGYTF	TGTGCCAGCAGTGAATTCGGGACGCTCACCTATGGCTACACCTTC
-	TRBV28	-	TRBJ2-1	CAIRAGQYNEQFF	TGTGCCATCCGCGCAGGGCAGTACAATGAGCAGTTCTTC
few	TRBV28	-	TRBJ2-5	CAAGSGETQYF	TGTGCCGCGGGTTCCGGAGAGACCCAGTACTTC
-	TRBV2	-	TRBJ1-2	CASSSGEPVPYTF	TGTGCCAGCAGTAGCGGCGAGCCAGTACCATACACCTTC
few	TRBV11-2	TRBD2	TRBJ2-3	CASTPNSGGPDTQYF	TGTGCCAGCACCCCGAATAGCGGGGGGCCCGATACGCAGTATTTT
few	TRBV6-4	TRBD2	TRBJ2-3	CASFGGAFPTDTQYF	TGTGCCAGCTTCGGGGGGGCATTCCCCACAGATACGCAGTATTTT
-	TRBV28	-	TRBJ2-1	CASSERQESNEQFF	TGTGCCAGCAGTGAAAGACAGGAGTCTAATGAGCAGTTCTTC
-	TRBV29-1	TRBD1	TRBJ1-1	CSVDRGQGLRAFF	TGCAGCGTTGACAGGGGACAGGGGTTAAGGGCTTTCTTT
-	TRBV18	TRBD1	TRBJ1-6	CASSPTGTVDSPLHF	TGTGCCAGCTCACCAACGGGGACAGTTGATTCACCCCTCCACTTT
-	TRBV7-2	-	TRBJ2-3	CASSLADSEVDTQYF	TGTGCCAGCAGCTTAGCGGACAGTGAGGTAGATACGCAGTATTTT
-	TRBV10-3	TRBD1	TRBJ2-2	CAISRGQADGELFF	TGTGCCATCAGTAGGGGACAGGCGGACGGGGAGCTGTTTTTT
-	TRBV7-9	-	TRBJ1-1	CASSLDEALGEGTEAFF	TGTGCCAGCAGCTTAGATGAGGCCTTGGGGGAAGGCACTGAAGCTTTCTTT
-	TRBV5-5	-	TRBJ1-6	CASSSDSPLHF	TGTGCCAGCAGCTCTGATTCACCCCTCCACTTT
few	TRBV5-4	TRBD1	TRBJ2-1	CASTLRQGIYEQFF	TGTGCCAGCACCCTGAGACAGGGGATCTATGAGCAGTTCTTC
-	TRBV7-2	-	TRBJ2-1	CASSLEQGGSDEQFF	TGTGCCAGCAGCTTAGAACAGGGGGGGTCGGATGAGCAGTTCTTC
few	TRBV2	-	TRBJ1-5	CASSTTGGNQPQHF	TGTGCCAGCAGCACGACAGGAGGCAATCAGCCCCAGCATTTT